Each of the 10 T cell receptor beta chains below was sequenced from the same sample in a study of multiple sclerosis patients with progressive multifocal leukoencephalopathy. Time point given: around 12 months of natalizumab therapy. The assay was immunoSEQ multiplex PCR, and TCRdb's table has in-frame clones only and misses some. The sample lists about 30,000 clones, 90% occurring once. Specimen: PBMCs, collected from a patient treated with natalizumab. The receptors were gathered from a human donor with multiple sclerosis.

This chain joins TRBV18 and TRBJ2-5, with 12 bases aligning to TRBD1. The J call is doubtful: the DNA matches TRBJ2-7 better. The CDR3 extends over 16 amino acids. The germline gives CDR1 KGHSH, CDR2 LQKENI. The CDR3 bases are TGTGCCAGCTCACCACTTGGGACAGGGGGCAGCTACGAGCAGTACTTC. This gives the protein CASSPLGTGGSYEQYF.

The V gene is TRBV18, the J gene TRBJ2-1, with a possible D match to TRBD2 (5 bases). This CDR3 spans 12 amino acids. Germline V gene data show CDR1 as KGHSH and CDR2 as LQKENI. With 3 bases removed from V and 12 bases from J, the gap between germline ends came to 12 bases. CDR3 sequence reads: CASSPAADSQFF. DNA for the CDR3: TGTGCCAGCTCACCGGCAGCGGATTCGCAGTTCTTC.

The chain carries TRBV15 and TRBJ2-4, with 7 bases fitting TRBD1. Germline loops: CDR1 LNHNV, CDR2 YYDKDF (reference sequence). V lost 0 bases, J lost 1 base, and 3 bases stayed unmatched. This CDR3 has 16 residues. CDR3 DNA sequence: TGTGCCACCAGCAGAGAGGGACAGCTTGCCAAAAACATTCAGTACTTC. This encodes CATSREGQLAKNIQYF.

The V call is TRBV11-3, the J call TRBJ1-5; perhaps TRBD1 as D (6 bases). Trimming shortened V by 4 bases and J by 0 bases, and 22 bases separated the two germline ends. The CDR3 runs to 19 residues. Germline CDR1 and CDR2: SGHNT and YENEEA. This CDR3 is CASSYRAQLQSLSNQPQHF. CDR3 sequence (DNA): TGTGCCAGCAGCTACAGGGCCCAGTTGCAATCCCTTAGCAATCAGCCCCAGCATTTT.

The rearrangement joins TRBV4-2 to TRBJ1-1; D uncertain. The CDR3 extends over 16 amino acids. The V end lost 0 bases, the J end lost 0 bases, and 11 bases lay between the germline ends. Per the germline V gene, CDR1 is LGHNA and CDR2 is YNFKEQ. CDR3 amino acids: CASSQDPTDLNTEAFF. The CDR3 DNA sequence: TGTGCCAGCAGCCAAGATCCGACCGACTTGAACACTGAAGCTTTCTTT.

This clone was observed a few times. The chain is built from TRBV11-2 and TRBJ1-4; 10 positions agree with TRBD1. J was trimmed by 10 bases and V by 5 bases; bases with no gene match: 10. CDR1 is SGHAT and CDR2 is FQNNGV in the germline V gene. The length of the CDR3 is 15 residues. CDR3 bases: TGTGCCAGCAGCGCGGTCGGACAGGGGGAGGGAAAACTGTTTTTT. Its protein is CASSAVGQGEGKLFF.

V usage is TRBV7-8 and J usage is TRBJ2-5; weak D call: TRBD2 (5 bases). The end of the DNA is better explained by TRBJ2-7, so the J call may be wrong. The V gene's germline CDR1 is SGHVS and CDR2 FQNEAQ. This CDR3 region has 14 residues. The CDR3 nucleotides read TGTGCCAGCAGCTTAGCGGGAGCCAGATACGAGCAGTACTTC. This gives the protein CASSLAGARYEQYF.

CDR3: CASSQVKGVHVETQYF. The CDR3 DNA reads as TGCGCCAGCAGCCAAGTGAAAGGGGTTCACGTAGAGACCCAGTACTTC. The V call is TRBV4-3, the J call TRBJ2-5; the D gene is possibly TRBD1 (5 bases). This CDR3 has 16 residues. CDR1 LGHNA and CDR2 YSLEER come from the germline V gene. Trimming stripped 1 base from V and 4 bases from J, with 16 bases between.

The chain joins TRBV23-1 to TRBJ1-3; 7 nucleotides line up with TRBD1. TRBV23-1 is an ORF; its function is uncertain. The CDR3 spans 17 residues. Trimming cost V 5 bases and J 0 bases; bases outside gene matches: 10. CDR3 bases: TGCGCCAGCAGTAAGGGGGGGCGGGACAGCTCTGGAAACACCATATATTTT. It specifies CASSKGGRDSSGNTIYF.

This chain joins TRBV6-5 and TRBJ2-5, with D tentatively TRBD2 (6 bases). Germline CDR1 reads MNHEY; CDR2 reads SVGAGI. The CDR3 consists of 15 residues. V was shortened by 6 bases and J by 5 bases, with 19 bases between the two germline ends. The CDR3 DNA reads TGTGCCAGCAGGGACGGGACTCTTCCAGGGGAGACCCAGTACTTC. This codes for CASRDGTLPGETQYF.